The entry below describes one T cell receptor (beta chain). The sample originates from a study of T cell changes during pregnancy in multiple sclerosis. Clones were read by immunoSEQ multiplex PCR, and TCRdb kept only the in-frame ones, dropping some. Of 55,000 to 95,000 clones in the sample, more than 90% are singletons; the top ten hold approximately 2%. In germline, CDR1 is SGHDN, CDR2 FVKESK. The CDR3 is 17 residues long. Trimming took off 1 base at V and 0 bases at J, with 15 bases between the two ends. This receptor was obtained from a female donor in good health, enrolled as a control in a pregnancy study. Sequencing was performed on peripheral blood, taken in the second trimester of pregnancy. V is TRBV14 and J is TRBJ1-2; unclear D gene. CDR3 loop: CASSQVGDIKANYGYTF. CDR3 nucleotides: TGTGCCAGCAGCCAAGTAGGAGATATCAAAGCTAACTATGGCTACACCTTC.